This TCR beta chain came from a study of CD8 T cells in ankylosing spondylitis. MiXCR, run by TCRdb on the 5' RACE reads, gives a single entry per CDR3 protein. The table records more than 300,000 distinct CDR3 sequences, roughly 10% of them present only once. Study-wide findings and caveats: Past research had described some motif variants in reactive arthritis synovial fluid and blood. A motif in TCR beta, a set of eight or nine highly homologous variants, appeared characteristic of ankylosing spondylitis blood.

J gave up 8 bases and V 2 bases, and 13 bases lay outside the gene matches. The CDR3 sequence is 16 residues long. Germline V lookup: CDR1 SEHNR, CDR2 FQNEAQ (reference sequence). As regards this clonotype: The antigen remains unidentified.

The receptor's source is a female donor with ankylosing spondylitis or in good health (not recorded which). The V gene is TRBV7-9, the J gene TRBJ1-1; 8 bases match TRBD1. The sequenced sample was blood, either unsorted or a sorted T cell fraction (not recorded which). CDR3: CASSLTTGQEFREAFF. The DNA of the CDR3 is TGTGCCAGCAGCTTAACCACGGGACAGGAATTTCGGGAAGCTTTCTTT.